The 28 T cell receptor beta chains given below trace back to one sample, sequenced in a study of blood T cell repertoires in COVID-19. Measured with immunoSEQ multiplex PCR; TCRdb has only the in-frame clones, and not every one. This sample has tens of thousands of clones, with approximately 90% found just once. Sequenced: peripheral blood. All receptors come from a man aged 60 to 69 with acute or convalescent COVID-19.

In DNA form, the CDR3 reads TGTGCCAGCAGCTTCGCACAGGGCACTGAAGCTTTCTTT. Its translation: CASSFAQGTEAFF. J is TRBJ1-1 and V is TRBV5-5; D is possibly TRBD1 (6 bases). Germline V gene data show CDR1 as SGHKS and CDR2 as YYEKEE (reference sequence). This CDR3 contains 13 residues. V lost 2 bases and J 4 bases, leaving 9 bases between the germline ends. Based on the CDR3 plus reference TRBV5-5 and TRBJ1-1, the full variable domain is DAGVTQSPTHLIKTRGQQVTLRCSPISGHKSVSWYQQVLGQGPQFIFQYYEKEERGRGNFPDRFSARQFPNYSSELNVNALLLGDSALYLCASSFAQGTEAFFGQGTRLTVV.

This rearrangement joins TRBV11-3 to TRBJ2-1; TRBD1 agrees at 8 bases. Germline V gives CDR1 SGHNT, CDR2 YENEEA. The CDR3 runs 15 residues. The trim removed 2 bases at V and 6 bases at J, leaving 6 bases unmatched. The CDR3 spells CASSLLQGGFNEQFF. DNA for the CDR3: TGTGCCAGCAGCTTATTACAGGGGGGCTTCAATGAGCAGTTCTTC.

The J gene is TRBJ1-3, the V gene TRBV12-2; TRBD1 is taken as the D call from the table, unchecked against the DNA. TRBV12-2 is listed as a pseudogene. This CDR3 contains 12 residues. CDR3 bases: TGTGCAAGTCGCTTAGCTGCGGACACGGACTATTTT. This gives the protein CASRLAADTDYF.

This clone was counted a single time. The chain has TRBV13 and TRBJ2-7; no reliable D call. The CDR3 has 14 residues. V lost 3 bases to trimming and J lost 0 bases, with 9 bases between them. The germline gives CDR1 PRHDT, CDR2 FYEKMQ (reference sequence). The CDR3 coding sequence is TGTGCCAGCAGCTTTCCCGGTATCTCCTACGAGCAGTACTTC. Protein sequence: CASSFPGISYEQYF.

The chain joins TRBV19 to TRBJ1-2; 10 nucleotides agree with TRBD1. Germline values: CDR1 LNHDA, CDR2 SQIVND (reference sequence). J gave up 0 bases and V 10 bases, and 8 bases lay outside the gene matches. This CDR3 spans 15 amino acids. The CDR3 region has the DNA TGTGCCACCAGGGACAGGGGTGAGGCTAACTATGGCTACACCTTC. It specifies CATRDRGEANYGYTF.

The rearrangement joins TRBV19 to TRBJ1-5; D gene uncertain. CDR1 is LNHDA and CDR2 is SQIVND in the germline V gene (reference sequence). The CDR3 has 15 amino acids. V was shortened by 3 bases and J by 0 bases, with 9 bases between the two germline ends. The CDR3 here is CASSIQDSSNQPQHF. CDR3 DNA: TGTGCCAGTAGTATTCAGGATTCTAGCAATCAGCCCCAGCATTTT.

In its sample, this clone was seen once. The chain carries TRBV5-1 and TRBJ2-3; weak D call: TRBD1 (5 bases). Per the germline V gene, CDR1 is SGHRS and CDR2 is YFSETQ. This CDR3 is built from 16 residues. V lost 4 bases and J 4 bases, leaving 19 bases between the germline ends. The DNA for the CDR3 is TGCGCCAGCAGCCTCGATGGTAGGGTGGGGCCAGATACGCAGTATTTT. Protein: CASSLDGRVGPDTQYF.

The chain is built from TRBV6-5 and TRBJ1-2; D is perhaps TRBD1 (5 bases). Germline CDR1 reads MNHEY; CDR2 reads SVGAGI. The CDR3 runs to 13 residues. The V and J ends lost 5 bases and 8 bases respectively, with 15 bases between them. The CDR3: CASSPPGEGGYTF. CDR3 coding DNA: TGTGCCAGCAGTCCGCCGGGGGAGGGAGGCTACACCTTC.

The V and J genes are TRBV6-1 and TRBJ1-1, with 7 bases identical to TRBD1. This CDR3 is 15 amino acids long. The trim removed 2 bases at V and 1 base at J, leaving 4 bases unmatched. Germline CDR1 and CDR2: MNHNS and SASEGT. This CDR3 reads CASSEPDRENTEAFF. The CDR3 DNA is TGTGCCAGCAGTGAACCAGACAGGGAGAACACTGAAGCTTTCTTT.

The CDR3 sequence: CASSIAQSAQHF. In DNA form, the CDR3 reads TGTGCCAGTAGTATAGCTCAATCGGCCCAGCATTTT. V usage is TRBV19 and J usage is TRBJ1-5, with D unclear. CDR1 is LNHDA and CDR2 is SQIVND in the germline V gene (reference sequence). This CDR3 is 12 amino acids long. V was cut by 1 base and J by 11 bases, with 9 bases left in between.

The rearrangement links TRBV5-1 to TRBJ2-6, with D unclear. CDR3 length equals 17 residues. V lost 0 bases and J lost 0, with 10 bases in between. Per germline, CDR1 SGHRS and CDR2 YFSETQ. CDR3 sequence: CASSLAELISGANVLTF. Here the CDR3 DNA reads TGCGCCAGCAGCTTGGCCGAGCTCATCTCTGGGGCCAACGTCCTGACTTTC.

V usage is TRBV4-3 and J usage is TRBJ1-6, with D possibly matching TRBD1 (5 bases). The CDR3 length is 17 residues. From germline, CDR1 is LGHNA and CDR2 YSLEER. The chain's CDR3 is CPTSQLGGGGGNSPLHF. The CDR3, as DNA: TGCCCCACCAGCCAACTGGGGGGGGGAGGCGGTAATTCACCCCTCCACTTT.

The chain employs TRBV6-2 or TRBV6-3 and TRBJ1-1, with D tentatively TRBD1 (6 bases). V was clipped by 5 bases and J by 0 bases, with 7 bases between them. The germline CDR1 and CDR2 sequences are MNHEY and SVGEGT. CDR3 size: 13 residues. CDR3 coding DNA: TGTGCCAGCAGTCAGGGGATGAACACTGAAGCTTTCTTT. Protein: CASSQGMNTEAFF.

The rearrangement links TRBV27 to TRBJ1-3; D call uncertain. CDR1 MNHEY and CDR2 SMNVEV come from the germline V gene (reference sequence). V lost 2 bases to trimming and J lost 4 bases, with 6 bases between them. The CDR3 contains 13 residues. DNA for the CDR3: TGTGCCAGCAGTTTACGCGGCGGAAACACCATATATTTT. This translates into CASSLRGGNTIYF.

The CDR3 bases are TGTGCCAGCAGCAAACGGCCGGGGGGAACGGGAGAGACCCAGTACTTC. Encoded protein: CASSKRPGGTGETQYF. This chain uses TRBV7-9 with TRBJ2-5; TRBD2 matches at 7 bases. Looked up from germline, CDR1 is SEHNR and CDR2 is FQNEAQ (reference sequence). The junction had 13 bases not matched to a gene; V was cut back by 5 bases and J by 4 bases. The CDR3 sequence is 16 residues long.

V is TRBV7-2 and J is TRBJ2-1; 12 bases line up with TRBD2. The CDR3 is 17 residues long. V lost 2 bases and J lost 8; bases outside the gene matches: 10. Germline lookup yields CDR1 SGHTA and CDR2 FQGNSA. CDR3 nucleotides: TGTGCCAGCAGCTTACAACTAGCGGGAGGCCTCTCCGATGAGCAGTTCTTC. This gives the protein CASSLQLAGGLSDEQFF.

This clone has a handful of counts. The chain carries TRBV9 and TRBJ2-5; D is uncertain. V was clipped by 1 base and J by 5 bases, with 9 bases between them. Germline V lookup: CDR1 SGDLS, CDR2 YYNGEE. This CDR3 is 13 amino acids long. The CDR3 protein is CASSVSHSETQYF. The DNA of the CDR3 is TGTGCCAGCAGCGTAAGCCATTCGGAGACCCAGTACTTC.

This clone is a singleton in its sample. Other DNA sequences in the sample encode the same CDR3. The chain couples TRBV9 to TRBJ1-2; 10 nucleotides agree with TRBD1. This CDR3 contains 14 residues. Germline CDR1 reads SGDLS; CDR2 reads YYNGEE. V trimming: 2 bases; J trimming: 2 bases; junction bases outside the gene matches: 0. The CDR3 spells CASSVGQGNYGYTF. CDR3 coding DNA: TGTGCCAGCAGCGTGGGACAGGGGAACTATGGCTACACCTTC.

CDR3 bases: TGTGCCACCAGCGTGGGGAGGGCGCTAGGGGGGAGCTCCTACAATGAGCAGTTCTTC. Protein sequence: CATSVGRALGGSSYNEQFF. This chain joins TRBV15 and TRBJ2-1; D may be TRBD2 (7 bases). Trimming removed 5 bases at V and 0 bases at J, with 23 bases between. This CDR3 is 19 amino acids long. Per germline, CDR1 LNHNV and CDR2 YYDKDF (reference sequence).

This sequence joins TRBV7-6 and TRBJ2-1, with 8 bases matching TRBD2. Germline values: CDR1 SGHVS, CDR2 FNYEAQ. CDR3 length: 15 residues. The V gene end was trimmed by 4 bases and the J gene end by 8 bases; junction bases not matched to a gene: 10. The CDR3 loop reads CASSSSGGMGDEQFF. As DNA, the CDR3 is TGTGCCAGCAGCTCCAGCGGGGGAATGGGGGATGAGCAGTTCTTC.

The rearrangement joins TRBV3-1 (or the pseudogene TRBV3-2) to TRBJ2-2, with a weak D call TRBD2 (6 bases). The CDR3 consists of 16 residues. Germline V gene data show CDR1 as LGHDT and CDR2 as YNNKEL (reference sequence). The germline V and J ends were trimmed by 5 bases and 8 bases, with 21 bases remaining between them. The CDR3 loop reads CASSAPRGVQRGELFF. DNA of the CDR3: TGTGCCAGCAGCGCCCCCCGCGGGGTCCAGAGGGGGGAGCTGTTTTTT.

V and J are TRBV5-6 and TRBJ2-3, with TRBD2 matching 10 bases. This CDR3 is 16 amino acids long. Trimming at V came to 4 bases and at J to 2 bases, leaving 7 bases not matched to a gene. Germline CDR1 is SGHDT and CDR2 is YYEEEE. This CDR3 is CASSEGLAGVTDTQYF. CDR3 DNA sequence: TGTGCCAGCAGCGAGGGGCTAGCGGGAGTCACAGATACGCAGTATTTT.

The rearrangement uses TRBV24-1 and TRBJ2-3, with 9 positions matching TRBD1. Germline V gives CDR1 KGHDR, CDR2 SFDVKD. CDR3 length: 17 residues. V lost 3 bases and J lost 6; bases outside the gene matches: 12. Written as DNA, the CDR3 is TGTGCCACCAGTGATCCCCGGAGGGACAGGGCCCCGGATACGCAGTATTTT. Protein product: CATSDPRRDRAPDTQYF.

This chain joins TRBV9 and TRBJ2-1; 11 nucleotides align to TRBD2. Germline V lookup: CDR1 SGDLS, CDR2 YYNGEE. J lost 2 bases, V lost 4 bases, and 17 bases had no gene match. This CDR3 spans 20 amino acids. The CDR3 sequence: CASSPHRGTSGTWTYNEQFF. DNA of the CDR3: TGTGCCAGCAGCCCCCATCGAGGGACTAGCGGTACCTGGACCTACAATGAGCAGTTCTTC. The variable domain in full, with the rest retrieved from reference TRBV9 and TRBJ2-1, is DSGVTQTPKHLITATGQRVTLRCSPRSGDLSVYWYQQSLDQGLQFLIQYYNGEERAKGNILERFSAQQFPDLHSELNLSSLELGDSALYFCASSPHRGTSGTWTYNEQFFGPGTRLTVL.

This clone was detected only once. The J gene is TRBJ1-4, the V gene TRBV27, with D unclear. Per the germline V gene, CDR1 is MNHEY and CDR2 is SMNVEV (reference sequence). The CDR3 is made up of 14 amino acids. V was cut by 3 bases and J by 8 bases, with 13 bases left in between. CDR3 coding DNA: TGTGCCAGCAGTTTCCGAGGAATTGGGGAAAAACTGTTTTTT. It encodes CASSFRGIGEKLFF.

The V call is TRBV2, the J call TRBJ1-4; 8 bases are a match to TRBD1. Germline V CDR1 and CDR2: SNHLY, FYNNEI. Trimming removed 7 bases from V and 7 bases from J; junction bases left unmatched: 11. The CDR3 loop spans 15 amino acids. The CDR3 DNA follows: TGTGCCAGCAAAGGCCCCGACAGGGGAGCTGAAAAACTGTTTTTT. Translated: CASKGPDRGAEKLFF.

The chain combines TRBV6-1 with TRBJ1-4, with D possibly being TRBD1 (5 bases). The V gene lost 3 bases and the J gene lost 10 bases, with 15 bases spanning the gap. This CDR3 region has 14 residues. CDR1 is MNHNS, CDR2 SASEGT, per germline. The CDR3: CASSEDWGLVKLFF. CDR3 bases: TGTGCCAGCAGTGAGGATTGGGGCCTGGTAAAACTGTTTTTT.

DNA of the CDR3: TGTGCCAGCAGTACGGAGACTAACTATGGCTACACCTTC. As protein: CASSTETNYGYTF. The chain carries TRBV6-5 and TRBJ1-2; D is ambiguous. CDR1 and CDR2 (germline): MNHEY, SVGAGI. V was pared by 5 bases and J by 0 bases, with 7 bases between. The length of the CDR3 is 13 residues.